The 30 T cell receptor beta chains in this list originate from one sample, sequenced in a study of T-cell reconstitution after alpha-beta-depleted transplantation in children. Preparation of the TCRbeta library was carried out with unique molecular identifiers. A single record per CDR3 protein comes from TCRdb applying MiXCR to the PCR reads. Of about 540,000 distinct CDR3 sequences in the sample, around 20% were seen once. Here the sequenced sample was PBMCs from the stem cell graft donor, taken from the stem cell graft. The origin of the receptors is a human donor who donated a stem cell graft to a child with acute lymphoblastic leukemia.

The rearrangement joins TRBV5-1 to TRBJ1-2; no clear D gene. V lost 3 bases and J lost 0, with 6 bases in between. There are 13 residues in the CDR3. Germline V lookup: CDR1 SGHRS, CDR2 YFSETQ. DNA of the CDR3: TGCGCCAGCAGCTGGGCTGCTAACTATGGCTACACCTTC. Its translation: CASSWAANYGYTF.

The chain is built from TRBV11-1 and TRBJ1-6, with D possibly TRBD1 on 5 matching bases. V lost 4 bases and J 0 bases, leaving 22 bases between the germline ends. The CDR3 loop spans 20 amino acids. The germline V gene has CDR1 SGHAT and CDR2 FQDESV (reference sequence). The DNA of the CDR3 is TGTGCCAGCAGCTCACCTCGGGACGGAATTATGAGCTCCTATAATTCACCCCTCCACTTT. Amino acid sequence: CASSSPRDGIMSSYNSPLHF.

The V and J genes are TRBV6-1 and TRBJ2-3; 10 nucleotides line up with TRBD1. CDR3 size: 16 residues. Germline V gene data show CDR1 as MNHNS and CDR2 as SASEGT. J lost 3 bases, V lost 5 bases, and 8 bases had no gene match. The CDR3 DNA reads TGTGCCAGCAGTCCGTTGCCGGGACAGGGGACAGATACGCAGTATTTT. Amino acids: CASSPLPGQGTDTQYF.

The DNA of the CDR3 is TGCAGTCCTTCCACTGCAGGGGCGATCTTCTACGAGCAGTACTTC. Protein: CSPSTAGAIFYEQYF. V usage is TRBV20-1 and J usage is TRBJ2-7, with D possibly being TRBD1 (6 bases). V was shortened by 8 bases and J by 3 bases, with 23 bases between the two germline ends. Germline-derived CDR1 and CDR2 are DFQATT and SNEGSKA (reference sequence). The CDR3 length is 15 residues.

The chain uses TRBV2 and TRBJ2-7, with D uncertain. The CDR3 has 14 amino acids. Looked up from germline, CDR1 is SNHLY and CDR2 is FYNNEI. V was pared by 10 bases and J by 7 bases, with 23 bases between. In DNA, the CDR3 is TGTGCCACCGCACACGGCGCTAGGCCCAGGGAGCAGTACTTC. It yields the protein CATAHGARPREQYF. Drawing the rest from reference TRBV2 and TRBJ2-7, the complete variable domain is EPEVTQTPSHQVTQMGQEVILRCVPISNHLYFYWYRQILGQKVEFLVSFYNNEISEKSEIFDDQFSVERPDGSNFTLKIRSTKLEDSAMYFCATAHGARPREQYFGPGTRLTVT.

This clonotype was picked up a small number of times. Here the CDR3 reads CSAVKAGGELFF. CDR3 coding DNA: TGCAGCGCCGTCAAGGCTGGCGGGGAGCTGTTTTTT. V and J are TRBV29-1 and TRBJ2-2; unclear D gene. CDR1 and CDR2 (germline): SQVTM, ANQGSEA. Trimming stripped 7 bases from V and 7 bases from J, with 13 bases between. CDR3 size: 12 residues.

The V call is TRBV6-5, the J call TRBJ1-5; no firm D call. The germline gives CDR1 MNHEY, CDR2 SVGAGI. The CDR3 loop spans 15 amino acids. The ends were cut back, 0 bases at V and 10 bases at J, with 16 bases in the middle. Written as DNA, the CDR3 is TGTGCCAGCAGTTACTCGAGTACGGGTTATGAACCCCAGCATTTT. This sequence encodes CASSYSSTGYEPQHF.

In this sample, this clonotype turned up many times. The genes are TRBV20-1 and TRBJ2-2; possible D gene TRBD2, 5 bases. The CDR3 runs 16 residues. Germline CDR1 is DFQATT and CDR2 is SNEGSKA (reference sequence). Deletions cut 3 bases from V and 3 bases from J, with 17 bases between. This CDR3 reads CSARRSGLRDTGELFF. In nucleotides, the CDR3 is TGCAGTGCTAGGAGGTCGGGGTTGCGGGACACCGGGGAGCTGTTTTTT.

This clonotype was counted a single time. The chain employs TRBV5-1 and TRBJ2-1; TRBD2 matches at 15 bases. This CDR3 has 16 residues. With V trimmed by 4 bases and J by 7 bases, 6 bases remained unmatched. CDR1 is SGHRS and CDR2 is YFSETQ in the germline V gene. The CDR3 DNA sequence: TGCGCCAGCAGCAGCACCGGGACTAGCGGGAGGAATGAGCAGTTCTTC. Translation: CASSSTGTSGRNEQFF.

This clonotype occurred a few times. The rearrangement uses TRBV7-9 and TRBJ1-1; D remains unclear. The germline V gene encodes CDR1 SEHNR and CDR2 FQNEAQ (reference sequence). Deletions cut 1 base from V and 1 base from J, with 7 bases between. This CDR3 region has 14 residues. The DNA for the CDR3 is TGTGCCAGCAGCTTAGAACTTCAGAACACTGAAGCTTTCTTT. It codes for CASSLELQNTEAFF.

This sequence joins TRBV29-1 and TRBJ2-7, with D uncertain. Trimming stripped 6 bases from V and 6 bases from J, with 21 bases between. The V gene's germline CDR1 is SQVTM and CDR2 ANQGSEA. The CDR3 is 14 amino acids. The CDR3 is CSVADRLGNSEQYF. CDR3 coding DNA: TGCAGCGTCGCGGATCGCCTAGGGAACTCCGAGCAGTACTTC.

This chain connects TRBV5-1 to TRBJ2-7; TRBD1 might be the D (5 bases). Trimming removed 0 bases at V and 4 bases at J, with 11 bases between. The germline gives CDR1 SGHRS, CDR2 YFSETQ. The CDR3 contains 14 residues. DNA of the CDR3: TGCGCCAGCAGCTTGGCTCTCAGGGAATACGAGCAGTACTTC. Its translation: CASSLALREYEQYF.

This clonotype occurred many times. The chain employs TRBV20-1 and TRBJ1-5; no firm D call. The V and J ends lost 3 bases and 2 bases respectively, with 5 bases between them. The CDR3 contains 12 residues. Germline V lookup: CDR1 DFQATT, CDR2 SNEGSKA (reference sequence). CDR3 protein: CSARDGNQPQHF. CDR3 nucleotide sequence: TGCAGTGCTAGGGACGGCAATCAGCCCCAGCATTTT.

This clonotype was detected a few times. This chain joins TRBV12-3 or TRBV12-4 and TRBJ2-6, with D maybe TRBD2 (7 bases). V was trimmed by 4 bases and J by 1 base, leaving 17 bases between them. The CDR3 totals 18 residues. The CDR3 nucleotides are TGTGCCAGCAGTTCCCGGAGAGGGGGGGCATCTGGGGCCAACGTCCTGACTTTC. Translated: CASSSRRGGASGANVLTF.

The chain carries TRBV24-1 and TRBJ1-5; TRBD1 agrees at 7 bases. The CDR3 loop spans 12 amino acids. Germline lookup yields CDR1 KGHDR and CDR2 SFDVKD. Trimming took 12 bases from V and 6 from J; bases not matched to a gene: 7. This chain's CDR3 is CAPDREAQPQHF. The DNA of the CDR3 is TGTGCCCCTGACAGGGAGGCTCAGCCCCAGCATTTT.

This CDR3 reads CASSPVGHTGELFF. The CDR3 bases are TGTGCCAGCAGCCCAGTGGGGCACACCGGGGAGCTGTTTTTT. The J gene is TRBJ2-2, the V gene TRBV5-6; perhaps TRBD1 as D (5 bases). CDR1 SGHDT and CDR2 YYEEEE come from the germline V gene. The length of the CDR3 is 14 residues. Trimming removed 4 bases from V and 3 bases from J, with 10 bases in between.

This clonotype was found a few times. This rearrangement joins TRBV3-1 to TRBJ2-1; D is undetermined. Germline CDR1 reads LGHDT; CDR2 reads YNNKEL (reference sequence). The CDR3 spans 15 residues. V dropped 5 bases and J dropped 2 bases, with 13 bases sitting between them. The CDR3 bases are TGTGCCAGCAGCAATCTTGACCGAGCCTACAATGAGCAGTTCTTC. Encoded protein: CASSNLDRAYNEQFF.

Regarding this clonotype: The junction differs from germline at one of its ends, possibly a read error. The CDR3 coding sequence is TGCAGTGCCAGAGACAGGGGGAGTAACACCGGGGAGCTGTTTTTT. Its translation is CSARDRGSNTGELFF. This chain joins TRBV20-1 and TRBJ2-2; 9 nucleotides line up with TRBD1. CDR3 length: 15 residues. Germline CDR1 is DFQATT and CDR2 is SNEGSKA (reference sequence).

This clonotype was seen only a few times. CDR3 DNA: TGCGCCAGCAGCTTGTGGCCAGGGGATTATGAAAAACTGTTTTTT. Protein: CASSLWPGDYEKLFF. The chain links TRBV5-1 to TRBJ1-4; maybe TRBD1 (6 bases). The CDR3 runs 15 residues. From germline, CDR1 is SGHRS and CDR2 YFSETQ. Trimming took 1 base from V and 6 from J, leaving 13 bases between them.

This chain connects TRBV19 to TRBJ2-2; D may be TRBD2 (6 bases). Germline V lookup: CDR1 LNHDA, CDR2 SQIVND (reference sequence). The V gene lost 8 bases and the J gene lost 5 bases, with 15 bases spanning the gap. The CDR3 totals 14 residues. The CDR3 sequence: CASGAGSKTGELFF. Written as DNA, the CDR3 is TGTGCCAGTGGGGCGGGGTCCAAAACCGGGGAGCTGTTTTTT.

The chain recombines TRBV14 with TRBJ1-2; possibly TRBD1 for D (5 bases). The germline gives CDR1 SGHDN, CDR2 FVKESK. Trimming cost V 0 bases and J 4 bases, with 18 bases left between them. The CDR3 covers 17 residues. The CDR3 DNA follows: TGTGCCAGCAGCCAAGATCCGGGGGGTTCCTCAATCTATGGCTACACCTTC. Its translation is CASSQDPGGSSIYGYTF.

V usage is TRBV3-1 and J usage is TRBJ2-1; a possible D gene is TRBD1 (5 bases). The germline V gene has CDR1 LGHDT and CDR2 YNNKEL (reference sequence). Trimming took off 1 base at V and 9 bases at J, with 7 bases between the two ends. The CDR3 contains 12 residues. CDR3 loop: CASSQGQGEQFF. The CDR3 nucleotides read TGTGCCAGCAGCCAAGGGCAGGGTGAGCAGTTCTTC.

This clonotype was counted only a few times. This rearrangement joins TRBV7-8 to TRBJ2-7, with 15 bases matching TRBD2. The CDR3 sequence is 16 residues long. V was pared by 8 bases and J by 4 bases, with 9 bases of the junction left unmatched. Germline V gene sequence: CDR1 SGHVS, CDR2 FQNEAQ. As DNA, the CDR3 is TGTGCCAGCGGAGGACTAGCGGGAGGGCCAGGGTACGAGCAGTACTTC. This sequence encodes CASGGLAGGPGYEQYF.

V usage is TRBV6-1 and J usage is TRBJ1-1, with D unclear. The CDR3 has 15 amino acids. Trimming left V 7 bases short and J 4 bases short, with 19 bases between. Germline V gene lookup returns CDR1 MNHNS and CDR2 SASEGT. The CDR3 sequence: CASTEALPGSTEAFF. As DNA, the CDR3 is TGTGCCAGCACCGAAGCCCTACCGGGGTCCACTGAAGCTTTCTTT.

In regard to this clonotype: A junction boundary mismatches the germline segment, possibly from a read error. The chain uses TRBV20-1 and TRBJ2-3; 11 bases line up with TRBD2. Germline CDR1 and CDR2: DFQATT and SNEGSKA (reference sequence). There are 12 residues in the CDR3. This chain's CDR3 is CSELAGDVTHYF. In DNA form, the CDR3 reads TGCAGTGAACTAGCGGGAGACGTTACGCACTATTTT.

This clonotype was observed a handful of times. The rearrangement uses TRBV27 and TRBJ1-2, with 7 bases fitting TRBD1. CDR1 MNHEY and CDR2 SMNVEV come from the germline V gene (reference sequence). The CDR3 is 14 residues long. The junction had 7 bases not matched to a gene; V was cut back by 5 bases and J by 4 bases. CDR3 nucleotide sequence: TGTGCCAGCAGTCCCGGGACAGCCTTCTATGGCTACACCTTC. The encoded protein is CASSPGTAFYGYTF.

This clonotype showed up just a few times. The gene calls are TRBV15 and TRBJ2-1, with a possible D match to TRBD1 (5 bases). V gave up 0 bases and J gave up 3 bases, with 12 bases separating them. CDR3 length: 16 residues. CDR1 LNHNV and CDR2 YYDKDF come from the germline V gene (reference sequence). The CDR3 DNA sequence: TGTGCCACCAGCAGAGACGAAGGGGCTAGCTACAATGAGCAGTTCTTC. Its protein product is CATSRDEGASYNEQFF.

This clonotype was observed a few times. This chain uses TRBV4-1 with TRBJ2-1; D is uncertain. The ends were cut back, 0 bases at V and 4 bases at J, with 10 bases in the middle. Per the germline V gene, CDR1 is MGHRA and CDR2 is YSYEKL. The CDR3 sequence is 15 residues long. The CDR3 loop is CASSQDVNGYNEQFF. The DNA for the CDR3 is TGCGCCAGCAGCCAAGATGTAAACGGATACAATGAGCAGTTCTTC.

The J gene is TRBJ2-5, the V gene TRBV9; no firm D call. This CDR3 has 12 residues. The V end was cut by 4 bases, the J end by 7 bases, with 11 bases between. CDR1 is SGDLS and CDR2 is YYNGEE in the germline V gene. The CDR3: CASSPAVGTQYF. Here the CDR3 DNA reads TGTGCCAGCAGCCCGGCCGTCGGGACCCAGTACTTC. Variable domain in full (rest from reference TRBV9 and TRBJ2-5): DSGVTQTPKHLITATGQRVTLRCSPRSGDLSVYWYQQSLDQGLQFLIQYYNGEERAKGNILERFSAQQFPDLHSELNLSSLELGDSALYFCASSPAVGTQYFGPGTRLLVL.

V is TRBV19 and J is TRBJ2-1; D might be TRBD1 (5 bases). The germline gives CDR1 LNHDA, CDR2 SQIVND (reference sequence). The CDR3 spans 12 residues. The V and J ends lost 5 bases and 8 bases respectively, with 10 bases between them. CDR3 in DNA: TGTGCCAGTAGTTTAGGGGCGTATGAGCAGTTCTTC. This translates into CASSLGAYEQFF.